The clone carrying this T cell receptor beta chain has only a few counts. Its antigen is unknown. One base away lies a much larger clone, so this may be a sequencing read error. Amplified TCR beta CDR3 regions derived from RNA transcripts. A first-round RT-PCR of the TCR CDR3 used the HTBI primer set. In TCRdb, the multiplex PCR reads were re-called with MiXCR into one record per CDR3 protein. The top ten clones hold 25% to 30% of a sample with roughly 500,000 distinct CDR3 sequences, about 16% of them seen once. This sample is part of a study of T cells in Graves' hyperthyroidism and ophthalmopathy. General observations from the study: Most thyroid clonotypes expanded above 0.001 were also detected in blood.

Clinical symptoms, serum thyroxine, TRAb, thyroid ultrasound and orbital computed tomography established diagnosis. Germline CDR1 is SGHKS and CDR2 is YYEKEE (reference sequence). V was cut by 0 bases and J by 1 base, with 7 bases left in between. The CDR3 loop spans 14 amino acids. The chain carries TRBV5-5 and TRBJ1-1; D may be TRBD1 (6 bases). Source material: blood. This clonotype was sampled from a woman aged 30 to 39 with Graves' ophthalmopathy. The CDR3 sequence: CASSLGQENTEAFF. In nucleotides, the CDR3 is TGTGCCAGCAGCTTGGGACAGGAGAACACTGAAGCTTTCTTT. The entire variable domain, with the rest obtained from reference TRBV5-5 and TRBJ1-1, is as follows: DAGVTQSPTHLIKTRGQQVTLRCSPISGHKSVSWYQQVLGQGPQFIFQYYEKEERGRGNFPDRFSARQFPNYSSELNVNALLLGDSALYLCASSLGQENTEAFFGQGTRLTVV.